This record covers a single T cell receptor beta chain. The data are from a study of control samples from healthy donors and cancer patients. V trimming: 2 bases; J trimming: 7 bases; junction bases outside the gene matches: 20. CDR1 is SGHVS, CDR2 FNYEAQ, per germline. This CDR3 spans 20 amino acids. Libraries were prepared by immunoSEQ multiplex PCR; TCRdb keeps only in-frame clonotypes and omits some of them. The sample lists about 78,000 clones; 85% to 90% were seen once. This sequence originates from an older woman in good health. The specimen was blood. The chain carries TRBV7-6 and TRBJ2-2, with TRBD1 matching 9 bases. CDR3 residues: CASSLFIRTGVSRVNGELFF. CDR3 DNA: TGTGCCAGCAGCTTATTCATCAGGACAGGGGTCTCTAGGGTAAACGGGGAGCTGTTTTTT.